A single sample gave rise to the 10 T cell receptor beta chains below, sequenced in a study of cytomegalovirus exposure and HLA in healthy donors. The PCR used 60 Vbeta and 13 Jbeta primers. Sequencing used immunoSEQ multiplex PCR; TCRdb keeps in-frame clones, though not all of them. The sample carries 130,000 or so clones, about 8.5% recorded once. The sequenced sample was PBMCs. These receptor sequences come from a man between 40 and 49 years old in good health and CMV-seronegative.

The chain employs TRBV9 and TRBJ2-1; D uncertain. V was clipped by 3 bases and J by 4 bases, with 8 bases between them. Germline CDR1 SGDLS, CDR2 YYNGEE. The CDR3 loop spans 13 amino acids. CDR3 protein: CASSAPLYNEQFF. In DNA, the CDR3 is TGTGCCAGCAGCGCCCCACTGTACAATGAGCAGTTCTTC.

CDR3 amino acids: CSVEVPDRDDINTGELFF. As DNA, the CDR3 is TGCAGCGTTGAAGTTCCGGACAGGGATGATATTAACACCGGGGAGCTGTTTTTT. This chain links TRBV29-1 with TRBJ2-2; 8 bases map to TRBD1. CDR1 and CDR2 from the germline V gene are SQVTM and ANQGSEA. The CDR3 consists of 18 residues. The ends lost 1 base at V and 2 bases at J; junction bases unmatched: 12.

This clone was seen only a few times. The chain has TRBV11-3 and TRBJ2-1; 7 positions match TRBD2. The CDR3 has 14 amino acids. Germline V gene data show CDR1 as SGHNT and CDR2 as YENEEA. V shed 1 base and J 5 bases; nucleotides not matched to a gene: 2. The CDR3 DNA reads as TGTGCCAGCAGCTTAGGACTAGCTGACAATGAGCAGTTCTTC. It yields the protein CASSLGLADNEQFF.

Concerning this clone: One junction end does not reproduce the germline sequence, and a read error may be involved. The rearrangement links TRBV6-4 to TRBJ1-5; D not certain. CDR1 is MRHNA, CDR2 SNTAGT, per germline. This CDR3 has 13 amino acids. The CDR3 here is CASSEDSNQPQNF. The CDR3 nucleotides read TGTGCCAGCAGTGAAGATAGCAATCAGCCCCAGAATTTT.

The chain has TRBV4-1 and TRBJ1-2; D unclear. This CDR3 has 13 residues. The germline V gene has CDR1 MGHRA and CDR2 YSYEKL. The ends were cut back, 1 base at V and 4 bases at J, with 7 bases in the middle. In DNA, the CDR3 is TGCGCCAGCAGCCAAGCCACAGCCTATGGCTACACCTTC. Protein product: CASSQATAYGYTF.

This clone was counted only a few times. The chain uses TRBV7-9 and TRBJ1-2, with unresolved D. Germline V gene data show CDR1 as SEHNR and CDR2 as FQNEAQ (reference sequence). The CDR3 loop spans 13 amino acids. The V gene lost 3 bases and the J gene lost 3 bases, with 8 bases spanning the gap. The CDR3, as DNA: TGTGCCAGCAGCTTGGGCCGATACTATGGCTACACCTTC. This gives the protein CASSLGRYYGYTF.

This clone was found a few times. V gene TRBV10-3 combines with J gene TRBJ2-6; 10 bases are a match to TRBD2. V dropped 4 bases and J dropped 0; count of bases not matched to a gene: 9. Germline CDR1 is ENHRY and CDR2 is SYGVKD. The CDR3 is made up of 19 amino acids. This chain's CDR3 is CAISGSSGGLSSGANVLTF. CDR3 DNA: TGTGCCATCAGTGGGTCTAGCGGGGGTCTGAGCTCTGGGGCCAACGTCCTGACTTTC.

V gene TRBV28 combines with J gene TRBJ1-4, with D possibly being TRBD1 (6 bases). There are 19 residues in the CDR3. In germline, CDR1 is MDHEN, CDR2 SYDVKM. The ends were cut back, 1 base at V and 0 bases at J, with 18 bases in the middle. CDR3 sequence reads: CASSLSRQVLFSTNEKLFF. Here the CDR3 DNA reads TGTGCCAGCAGTTTATCCCGACAGGTACTTTTTTCAACTAATGAAAAACTGTTTTTT.

This clone was counted only a few times. This chain uses TRBV6-5 with TRBJ1-1; D is ambiguous. CDR3 length: 11 amino acids. CDR1 and CDR2 from the germline V gene are MNHEY and SVGAGI. The ends were cut back, 2 bases at V and 11 bases at J, with 9 bases in the middle. The CDR3 loop reads CASSYRGYAFF. The CDR3, as DNA: TGTGCCAGCAGTTACCGGGGATACGCTTTCTTT.

The chain combines TRBV27 with TRBJ1-1; TRBD1 might be the D (5 bases). Germline V lookup: CDR1 MNHEY, CDR2 SMNVEV (reference sequence). CDR3 size: 15 residues. V was shortened by 1 base and J by 5 bases, with 14 bases between the two germline ends. In nucleotides, the CDR3 is TGTGCCAGCAGTTTATATGGAGGGGCGGGAACTGAAGCTTTCTTT. Its protein product is CASSLYGGAGTEAFF.